The sequence of this TCR beta chain was determined in a study of blood T cell repertoires in COVID-19. The germline V gene has CDR1 SGHAT and CDR2 FQNNGV. This CDR3 comprises 16 residues. V gave up 4 bases and J gave up 2 bases; unmatched junction bases: 4. Participant-reported clinical history was the basis for cohort assignment. Produced via immunoSEQ multiplex PCR; TCRdb's table is partial and in-frame only. The repertoire includes about 350,000 clones, around 87% of them detected once, and about 5% sits in the top ten. The chain has TRBV11-2 and TRBJ2-3, with TRBD2 matching 12 bases. The source material was PBMCs or T cells enriched from blood (not recorded which). The receptor was derived from a woman younger than 45 who had recovered from COVID-19. The CDR3 sequence: CASSYGLAGHTDTQYF. For the CDR3, the DNA is TGTGCCAGCAGCTATGGACTAGCGGGGCACACAGATACGCAGTATTTT.